Each of the 16 T cell receptor beta chains below was sequenced from the same sample in a study of blood T cell repertoires in COVID-19. Libraries were prepared by immunoSEQ multiplex PCR; TCRdb keeps only in-frame clonotypes and omits some of them. The profile shows more than 350,000 clones, around 90% of them singletons. Sequencing was performed on peripheral blood. These receptors were obtained from a woman between 25 and 40 years old with COVID-19, enrolled during active disease.

CDR3 coding DNA: TGTGCCAGTAGCTGGACAGGAGCGAACACTGAAGCTTTCTTT. Its translation is CASSWTGANTEAFF. This chain joins TRBV19 and TRBJ1-1; 7 bases are a match to TRBD1. The CDR3 contains 14 residues. V trimming: 6 bases; J trimming: 1 base; junction bases outside the gene matches: 5. Germline values: CDR1 LNHDA, CDR2 SQIVND (reference sequence).

The chain couples TRBV9 to TRBJ1-3, with D perhaps TRBD1 (5 bases). Deletions cut 3 bases from V and 0 bases from J, with 7 bases between. CDR3 length: 14 residues. The germline gives CDR1 SGDLS, CDR2 YYNGEE. This chain's CDR3 is CASSAGFSGNTIYF. CDR3 nucleotides: TGTGCCAGCAGCGCAGGGTTCTCTGGAAACACCATATATTTT.

The chain uses TRBV5-1 and TRBJ2-3; D is perhaps TRBD2 (5 bases). The CDR3 length is 13 residues. Germline values: CDR1 SGHRS, CDR2 YFSETQ. Deletions cut 0 bases from V and 9 bases from J, with 11 bases between. The CDR3 DNA reads as TGCGCCAGCAGCTTGGCAAGCGGTACCACGCAGTATTTT. Translating gives CASSLASGTTQYF.

The chain joins TRBV5-1 to TRBJ2-3; 7 bases are a match to TRBD2. The ends lost 2 bases at V and 1 base at J; junction bases unmatched: 4. The CDR3 has 15 residues. From germline, CDR1 is SGHRS and CDR2 YFSETQ. The CDR3 is CASSLVGGRTDTQYF. For the CDR3, the DNA is TGCGCCAGCAGCTTAGTGGGAGGGCGCACAGATACGCAGTATTTT.

The chain is built from TRBV6-2 or TRBV6-3 and TRBJ2-7, with TRBD2 as a possible D gene (5 bases). V lost 5 bases and J 11 bases, leaving 16 bases between the germline ends. The CDR3 is made up of 12 amino acids. Germline CDR1 reads MNHEY; CDR2 reads SVGEGT. This CDR3 is CASSTSRQREYF. CDR3 sequence (DNA): TGTGCCAGCAGTACTTCCAGGCAGAGGGAGTACTTC.

This sequence joins TRBV5-8 and TRBJ2-3, with D possibly matching TRBD2 (6 bases). V was cut by 5 bases and J by 0 bases, with 10 bases left in between. Germline CDR1 is SGHTS and CDR2 is YDEGEE. This CDR3 comprises 14 residues. This CDR3 is CASSGGVSTDTQYF. The CDR3 DNA reads TGTGCCAGCAGTGGCGGGGTTAGCACAGATACGCAGTATTTT.

The chain uses TRBV5-5 and TRBJ2-7, with D tentatively TRBD2 (7 bases). Germline values: CDR1 SGHKS, CDR2 YYEKEE (reference sequence). The CDR3 length is 13 residues. Trimming removed 6 bases from V and 3 bases from J, with 13 bases in between. CDR3 amino acids: CASTSGGFYEQYV. Here the CDR3 DNA reads TGTGCCAGCACCTCGGGGGGCTTCTACGAGCAGTACGTC.

J is TRBJ1-6 and V is TRBV6-5, with 8 bases aligning to TRBD1. Losses at the gene ends were 4 bases for V and 9 bases for J; bases not matched to a gene: 5. Looked up from germline, CDR1 is MNHEY and CDR2 is SVGAGI. The CDR3 loop spans 14 amino acids. CDR3 bases: TGTGCCAGCAGTTCACAGGGGGTTGGTTCACCCCTCCACTTT. It specifies CASSSQGVGSPLHF.

The chain links TRBV11-2 to TRBJ1-1; D not certain. The V end was cut by 1 base, the J end by 3 bases, with 12 bases between. The germline V gene has CDR1 SGHAT and CDR2 FQNNGV. The CDR3 sequence is 15 residues long. CDR3 in amino acids: CASSLAGRQDTEAFF. In DNA, the CDR3 is TGTGCCAGCAGCTTAGCGGGGAGGCAGGACACTGAAGCTTTCTTT.

The sample holds one count of this clone. The chain is built from TRBV27 and TRBJ2-7; possible D gene TRBD1, 5 bases. The CDR3 loop spans 15 amino acids. The ends were cut back, 5 bases at V and 5 bases at J, with 19 bases in the middle. Germline V gene lookup returns CDR1 MNHEY and CDR2 SMNVEV (reference sequence). Written as DNA, the CDR3 is TGTGCCAGCAGTGATACCGGACATTATCGGAACGAGCAGTACTTC. Its protein is CASSDTGHYRNEQYF.

The rearrangement joins TRBV7-2 to TRBJ2-1, with 7 bases fitting TRBD2. With 3 bases clipped from V and 10 bases from J, the junction kept 9 bases outside the gene matches. The CDR3 sequence is 14 residues long. CDR1 is SGHTA and CDR2 is FQGNSA in the germline V gene. The CDR3 is CASSFPTSVGEQFF. As DNA, the CDR3 is TGTGCCAGCAGCTTCCCCACTAGCGTCGGCGAGCAGTTCTTC.

The CDR3 region is CASSLEGGTEAFF. The CDR3 nucleotides read TGTGCCAGCAGCTTAGAAGGAGGGACTGAAGCTTTCTTT. V and J are TRBV11-2 and TRBJ1-1; D uncertain. Per the germline V gene, CDR1 is SGHAT and CDR2 is FQNNGV. The CDR3 has 13 residues. V lost 0 bases and J 5 bases, leaving 7 bases between the germline ends.

The V call is TRBV18, the J call TRBJ2-5, with 9 bases aligning to TRBD2. J gave up 4 bases and V 2 bases, and 5 bases lay outside the gene matches. The CDR3 spans 15 residues. The germline V gene has CDR1 KGHSH and CDR2 LQKENI. This CDR3 is CASSPSVAGVETQYF. CDR3 coding DNA: TGTGCCAGCTCACCATCAGTAGCGGGGGTAGAGACCCAGTACTTC.

The rearrangement joins TRBV19 to TRBJ1-2; 9 bases align to TRBD1. The junction had 12 bases not matched to a gene; V was cut back by 4 bases and J by 6 bases. CDR3 size: 16 residues. Looked up from germline, CDR1 is LNHDA and CDR2 is SQIVND (reference sequence). The CDR3 here is CASSTRGDRALDGYTF. The CDR3 nucleotides read TGTGCCAGTAGTACCCGGGGGGACAGGGCCCTTGATGGCTACACCTTC.

The J gene is TRBJ2-3, the V gene TRBV7-2; D perhaps matches TRBD1 (6 bases). CDR1 and CDR2 from the germline V gene are SGHTA and FQGNSA. This CDR3 spans 15 amino acids. V lost 3 bases and J lost 3, with 13 bases in between. The CDR3 region is CASSFNGRGTDTQYF. The CDR3 nucleotides read TGTGCCAGCAGCTTCAACGGCAGGGGAACAGATACGCAGTATTTT. The full variable domain, in which reference TRBV7-2 and TRBJ2-3 provide the parts outside the CDR3, is GAGVSQSPSNKVTEKGKDVELRCDPISGHTALYWYRQSLGQGLEFLIYFQGNSAPDKSGLPSDRFSAERTGGSVSTLTIQRTQQEDSAVYLCASSFNGRGTDTQYFGPGTRLTVL.

The rearrangement uses TRBV10-2 and TRBJ1-2; unclear D gene. CDR1 is WSHSY, CDR2 SAAADI, per germline. The CDR3 spans 15 residues. Trimming left V 0 bases short and J 4 bases short, with 12 bases between. The CDR3 DNA reads TGCGCCAGCAGTGAGTCGAAGGAGTTACCCTATGGCTACACCTTC. This encodes CASSESKELPYGYTF.